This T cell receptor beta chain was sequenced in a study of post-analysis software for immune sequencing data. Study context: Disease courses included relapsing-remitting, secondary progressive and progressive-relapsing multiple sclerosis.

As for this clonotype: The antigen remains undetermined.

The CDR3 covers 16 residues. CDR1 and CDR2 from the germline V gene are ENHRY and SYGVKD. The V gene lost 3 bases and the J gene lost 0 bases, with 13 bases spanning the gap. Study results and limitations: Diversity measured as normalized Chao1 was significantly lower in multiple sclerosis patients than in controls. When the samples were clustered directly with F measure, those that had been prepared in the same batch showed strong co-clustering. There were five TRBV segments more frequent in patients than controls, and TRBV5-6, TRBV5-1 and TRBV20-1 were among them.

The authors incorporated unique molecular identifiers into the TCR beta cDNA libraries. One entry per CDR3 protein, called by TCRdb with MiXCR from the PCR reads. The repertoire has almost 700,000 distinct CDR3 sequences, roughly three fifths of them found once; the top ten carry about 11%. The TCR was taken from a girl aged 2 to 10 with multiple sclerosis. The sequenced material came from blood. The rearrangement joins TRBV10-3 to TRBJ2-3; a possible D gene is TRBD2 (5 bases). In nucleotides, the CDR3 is TGTGCCATCAGTGATCGACTAACGTTTAGCACAGATACGCAGTATTTT. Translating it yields CAISDRLTFSTDTQYF.